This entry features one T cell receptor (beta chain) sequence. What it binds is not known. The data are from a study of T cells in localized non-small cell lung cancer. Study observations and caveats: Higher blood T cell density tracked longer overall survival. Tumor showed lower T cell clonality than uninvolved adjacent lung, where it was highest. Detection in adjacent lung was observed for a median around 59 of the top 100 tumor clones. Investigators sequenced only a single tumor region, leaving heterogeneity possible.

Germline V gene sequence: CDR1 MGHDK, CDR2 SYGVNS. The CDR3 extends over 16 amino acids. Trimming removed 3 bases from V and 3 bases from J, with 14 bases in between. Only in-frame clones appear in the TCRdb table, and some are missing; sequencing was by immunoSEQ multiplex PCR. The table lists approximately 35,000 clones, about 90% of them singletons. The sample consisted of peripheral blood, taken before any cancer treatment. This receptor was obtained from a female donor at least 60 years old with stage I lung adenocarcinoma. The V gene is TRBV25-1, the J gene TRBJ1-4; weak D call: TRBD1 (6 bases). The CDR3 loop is CASSDAGVSANEKLFF. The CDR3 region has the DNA TGTGCCAGCAGTGATGCAGGGGTATCTGCTAATGAAAAACTGTTTTTT.